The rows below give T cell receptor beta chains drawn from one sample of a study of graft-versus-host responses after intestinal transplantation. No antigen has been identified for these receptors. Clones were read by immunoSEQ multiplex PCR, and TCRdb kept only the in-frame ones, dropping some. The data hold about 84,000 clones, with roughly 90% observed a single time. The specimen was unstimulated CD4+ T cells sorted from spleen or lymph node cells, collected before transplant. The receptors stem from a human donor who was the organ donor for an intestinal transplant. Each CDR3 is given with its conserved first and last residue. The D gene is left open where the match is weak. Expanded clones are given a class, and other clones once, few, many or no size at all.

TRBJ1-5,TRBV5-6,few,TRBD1,TGTGCCAGCAGCTTGGGGGGACAGGGTTCTCCTAGCAATCAGCCCCAGCATTTT,CASSLGGQGSPSNQPQHF
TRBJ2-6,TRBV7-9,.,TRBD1,TGTGCCAGCAGCGGACCCATGGGACAGGGATTTTCTGGGGCCAACGTCCTGACTTTC,CASSGPMGQGFSGANVLTF
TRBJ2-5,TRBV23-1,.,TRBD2,TGCGCCAGCAGTCTATTCGGGGGGGGTCGAGGGACCCAGTACTTC,CASSLFGGGRGTQYF
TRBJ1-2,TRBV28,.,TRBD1,TGTGCCAGCAGTTTAGGGACAGGGGGTGGCTACACCTTC,CASSLGTGGGYTF
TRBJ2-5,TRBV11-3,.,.,TGTGCCAGCAGCTTAGAAATGTCGGAGACCCAGTACTTC,CASSLEMSETQYF
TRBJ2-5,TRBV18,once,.,TGTGCCAGCTCACCGTTGGTAGAATGGGAGACCCAGTACTTC,CASSPLVEWETQYF
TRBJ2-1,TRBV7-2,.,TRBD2,TGTGCCAGCAGCTTAGTAGGCTTGGGGACTAGATACAATGAGCAGTTCTTC,CASSLVGLGTRYNEQFF
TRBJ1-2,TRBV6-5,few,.,TGTGCCAGCAGTTACAACGCGGGCTATGGCTACACCTTC,CASSYNAGYGYTF
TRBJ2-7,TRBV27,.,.,TGTGCCAGCAGTTTGAGGGAAAGGTACGAGCAGTACTTC,CASSLRERYEQYF
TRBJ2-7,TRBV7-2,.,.,TGTGCCAGCAGCTTAGTTGGGGGGTACGAGCAGTACTTC,CASSLVGGYEQYF
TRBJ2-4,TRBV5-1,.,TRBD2,TGCGCCAGCAGCCAATTAGCGGGGGCGCTTCAGTACTTC,CASSQLAGALQYF
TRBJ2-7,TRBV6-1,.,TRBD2,TGTGCCAGCAGTGAATTCAGTAGCGGGGGAAGCTCCTACGAGCAGTACTTC,CASSEFSSGGSSYEQYF
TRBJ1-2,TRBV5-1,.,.,TGCGCCAGCCAAGAGGGCCCTAACTATGGCTACACCTTC,CASQEGPNYGYTF
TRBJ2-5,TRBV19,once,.,TGTGCCAGTAGCCGAGGAGAGACCCAGTACTTC,CASSRGETQYF
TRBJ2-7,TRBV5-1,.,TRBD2,TGCGCCAGCAGCTTGGTTGGCGGGAGCCACGAGCAGTACTTC,CASSLVGGSHEQYF
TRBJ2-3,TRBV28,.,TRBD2,TGTGCCAGCAACCCGGGGGGTACAGTAAAAAACACAGATACGCAGTATTTT,CASNPGGTVKNTDTQYF
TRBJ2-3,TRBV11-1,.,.,TGTGCCAGCAGCCTTGAGGGGGGGAGCACAGATACGCAGTATTTT,CASSLEGGSTDTQYF
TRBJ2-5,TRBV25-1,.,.,TGTGCCCCGGTGAGACAAGGTGAGACCCAGTACTTC,CAPVRQGETQYF
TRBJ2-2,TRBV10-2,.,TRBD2,TGCGCCATCTTATTCCCACCGGGCCTAGCGGGGGCCGGGGAGCTGTTTTTT,CAILFPPGLAGAGELFF
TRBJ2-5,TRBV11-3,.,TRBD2,TGTGCCAGCAGTTACTCCGGGACTAGCGGGGCCCAGTACTTC,CASSYSGTSGAQYF
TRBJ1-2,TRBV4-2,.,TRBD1,TGTGCCAGCAGCCAAGAATTGGTGCAGGGGGCTGTTGGCTACACCTTC,CASSQELVQGAVGYTF
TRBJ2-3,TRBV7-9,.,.,TGTGCCATCGACACTTACACAGATACGCAGTATTTT,CAIDTYTDTQYF
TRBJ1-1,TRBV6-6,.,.,TGTGCCAGCAGTTACTCGCAGAAAAACACTGAAGCTTTCTTT,CASSYSQKNTEAFF
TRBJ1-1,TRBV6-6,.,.,TGTGCCAGCAGTTACTCGACAGGCACTGAAGCTTTCTTT,CASSYSTGTEAFF
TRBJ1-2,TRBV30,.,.,TGTGCCTGGAGCCCAGGATTTGGCTACACCTTC,CAWSPGFGYTF
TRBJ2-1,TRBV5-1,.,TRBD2,TGCGCCAGCAGCTTCACTAGCGGATACAATGAGCAGTTCTTC,CASSFTSGYNEQFF
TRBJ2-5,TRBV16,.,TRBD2,TGTGCCAGCAGCCAATTCCGGGGAGGGGAGACCCAGTACTTC,CASSQFRGGETQYF
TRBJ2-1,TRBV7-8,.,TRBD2,TGTGCCAGCAGCGAAAGGGTAGCGGGAGGTTACAATGAGCAGTTCTTC,CASSERVAGGYNEQFF
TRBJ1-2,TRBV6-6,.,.,TGTGCCAGCAGTTTAGGGACGGCGGGAGATGGCTACACCTTC,CASSLGTAGDGYTF
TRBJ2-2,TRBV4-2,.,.,TGTGCCAGCAGCCCAAGAGCCGGGACAAAGAACACCGGGGAGCTGTTTTTT,CASSPRAGTKNTGELFF
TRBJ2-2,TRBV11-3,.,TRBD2,TGTGCCGTTTTTCGGAGGACTAGCCTGGCCGGGGAGCTGTTTTTT,CAVFRRTSLAGELFF
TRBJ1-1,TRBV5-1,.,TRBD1,TGCGCCAGCAGCTCTACCACAGGGGGCGTTACTGAAGCTTTCTTT,CASSSTTGGVTEAFF
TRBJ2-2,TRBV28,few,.,TGTGCCAGCAGTTTAGGGCTATTGGCCGGGGAGCTGTTTTTT,CASSLGLLAGELFF
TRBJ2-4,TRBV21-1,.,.,TGTGCCAGCAGAGAGGAGCGGGGACTAGCCAAAAACATTCAGTACTTC,CASREERGLAKNIQYF
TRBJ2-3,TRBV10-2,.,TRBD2,TGCGCCAGCACTGGACTAGCGGGAGGCGGCTGGGGCACAGATACGCAGTATTTT,CASTGLAGGGWGTDTQYF
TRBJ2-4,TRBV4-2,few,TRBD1,TGTGCCAGCAGCCAAGGACAGGGGCTAGCCAAAAACATTCAGTACTTC,CASSQGQGLAKNIQYF
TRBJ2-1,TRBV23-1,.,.,TGCGCCAGCAGTCAATGTATACGGGAGTCTGATTACAATGAGCAGTTCTTC,CASSQCIRESDYNEQFF
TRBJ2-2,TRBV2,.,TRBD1,TGTGCCACCCAGGGACAGGGTGGAACCGGGGAGCTGTTTTTT,CATQGQGGTGELFF
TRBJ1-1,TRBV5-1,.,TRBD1,TGCGCCAGCAGCATGCACAGGGGTGTGAACACTGAAGCTTTCTTT,CASSMHRGVNTEAFF
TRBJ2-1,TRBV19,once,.,TGTGCCAGTTCTTGGGTACAGGGAATACGTTACAATGAGCAGTTCTTC,CASSWVQGIRYNEQFF
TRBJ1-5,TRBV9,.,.,TGTGCCAGCAGCGTAAATGGGGGGCAGCCCCAGCATTTT,CASSVNGGQPQHF
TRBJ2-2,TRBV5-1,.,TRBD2,TGCGCCAGCAGCTTCGGGCTAGCGGGATCGAACACCGGGGAGCTGTTTTTT,CASSFGLAGSNTGELFF
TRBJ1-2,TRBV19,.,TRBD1,TGTGCCAGCCGGGACAGGGCCAGAAGGAACTATGGCTACACCTTC,CASRDRARRNYGYTF
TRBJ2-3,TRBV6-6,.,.,TGTGCCAGCAGTTACTCCGCCGGCAGGGGTACGCAGTATTTT,CASSYSAGRGTQYF
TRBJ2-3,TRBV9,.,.,TGTGCCAGCAGCGTAGTCCGCGGGGCTAGCACAGATACGCAGTATTTT,CASSVVRGASTDTQYF
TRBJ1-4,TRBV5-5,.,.,TGTGCCAGCAGCTTAGTTGTCAGGGGTGAAAAACTGTTTTTT,CASSLVVRGEKLFF
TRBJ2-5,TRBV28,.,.,TGTGCCAGCAGTCCCCCAAAAGCTTACCAAGAGACCCAGTACTTC,CASSPPKAYQETQYF